Presented here are 12 T cell receptor beta chains from one specimen sequenced in a study of CD8+ T cells in alopecia areata. In each case, RNA was isolated and then reverse transcribed into cDNA as the sequencing template. Profiling relied on immunoSEQ multiplex PCR, and the TCRdb table lists in-frame clones only, not all of them. The sample has about 97,000 clones, around 38% seen once. Source material: CD4+ T cells sorted from blood. Every receptor here comes from a human donor with alopecia areata.

The V gene is TRBV2, the J gene TRBJ1-1; no definite D call. Germline assignment: CDR1 SNHLY and CDR2 FYNNEI. V dropped 2 bases and J dropped 5 bases, with 9 bases sitting between them. This CDR3 spans 13 amino acids. The CDR3 spells CASSESDFTEAFF. In nucleotides, the CDR3 is TGTGCCAGCAGTGAATCTGACTTTACTGAAGCTTTCTTT.

This clone was observed a handful of times. The chain links TRBV27 to TRBJ2-5; weak D call: TRBD1 (6 bases). The CDR3 has 15 residues. Trimming removed 2 bases from V and 5 bases from J, with 15 bases in between. Germline CDR1 reads MNHEY; CDR2 reads SMNVEV (reference sequence). Here the CDR3 reads CASSLNRDIAETQYF. The CDR3 bases are TGTGCCAGCAGTTTAAACCGGGACATCGCGGAGACCCAGTACTTC.

This clone has only a few counts. The rearrangement joins TRBV29-1 to TRBJ1-2, with a tentative D call TRBD1 (5 bases). CDR3 length equals 13 residues. Germline V gives CDR1 SQVTM, CDR2 ANQGSEA. V was clipped by 6 bases and J by 6 bases, with 17 bases between them. The CDR3 loop reads CSVSATDLDGYTF. The CDR3 region has the DNA TGCAGCGTGTCCGCGACAGACCTAGATGGCTACACCTTC.

This clone was observed a few times. The genes are TRBV29-1 and TRBJ1-5; TRBD1 matches 7 bases. Germline CDR1 SQVTM, CDR2 ANQGSEA. V was pared by 4 bases and J by 2 bases, with 5 bases of the junction left unmatched. The CDR3 length is 14 residues. The CDR3 reads CSVATGARNQPQHF. The DNA for the CDR3 is TGCAGCGTTGCTACAGGGGCCCGCAATCAGCCCCAGCATTTT.

This clone was seen a handful of times. This chain uses TRBV7-2 with TRBJ2-5; TRBD1 agrees at 7 bases. Trimming at V came to 4 bases and at J to 2 bases, leaving 13 bases not matched to a gene. The CDR3 spans 17 residues. Germline V gene lookup returns CDR1 SGHTA and CDR2 FQGNSA. This CDR3 is CASSSPRSGTVQETQYF. The CDR3 DNA follows: TGTGCCAGCAGCTCCCCCCGTTCCGGGACAGTTCAAGAGACCCAGTACTTC.

This clone showed up just a few times. The CDR3 loop is CASTQPSGAYNEQFF. The CDR3 DNA is TGTGCCAGCACCCAGCCTAGCGGGGCATACAATGAGCAGTTCTTC. The chain links TRBV7-6 to TRBJ2-1, with TRBD2 identical over 9 bases. V trimming: 7 bases; J trimming: 4 bases; junction bases outside the gene matches: 8. The CDR3 covers 15 residues. Looked up from germline, CDR1 is SGHVS and CDR2 is FNYEAQ. Together with reference TRBV7-6 and TRBJ2-1, the CDR3 gives the full variable domain: GAGVSQSPRYKVTKRGQDVALRCDPISGHVSLYWYRQALGQGPEFLTYFNYEAQQDKSGLPNDRFSAERPEGSISTLTIQRTEQRDSAMYRCASTQPSGAYNEQFFGPGTRLTVL.

The genes are TRBV12-5 and TRBJ2-2, with D uncertain. The CDR3 has 14 amino acids. The V end lost 1 base, the J end lost 1 base, and 4 bases lay between the germline ends. CDR1 is LGHNT, CDR2 FRNRAP, per germline. The CDR3 reads CASGLDRNTGELFF. Written as DNA, the CDR3 is TGTGCTAGTGGTTTGGACCGGAACACCGGGGAGCTGTTTTTT.

The rearrangement uses TRBV29-1 and TRBJ2-4; 7 nucleotides agree with TRBD1. Trimming removed 4 bases from V and 1 base from J; junction bases left unmatched: 7. CDR1 and CDR2 (germline): SQVTM, ANQGSEA. The CDR3 covers 15 residues. The CDR3 DNA follows: TGCAGCGTTGTCGACAGGGTTTGGGCCAAAAACATTCAGTACTTC. As protein: CSVVDRVWAKNIQYF.

This chain joins TRBV28 and TRBJ2-6; tentative D call: TRBD1 (5 bases). Trimming removed 2 bases at V and 0 bases at J, with 5 bases between. Germline V CDR1 and CDR2: MDHEN, SYDVKM. The length of the CDR3 is 15 residues. The CDR3: CASSLRGSGANVLTF. DNA of the CDR3: TGTGCCAGCAGTTTAAGGGGCTCTGGGGCCAACGTCCTGACTTTC.

The V and J genes are TRBV6-6 and TRBJ2-5, with no clear D. The CDR3 is 11 residues long. From germline, CDR1 is MNHNY and CDR2 SVGAGI (reference sequence). Trimming shortened V by 1 base and J by 5 bases, and 2 bases separated the two germline ends. The CDR3 bases are TGTGCCAGCAGTTACTGGGAGACCCAGTACTTC. Encoded protein: CASSYWETQYF.

CDR3 nucleotides: TGCAGCGTTGATAGGGGAAAAAACAATGAGCAGTTCTTC. Translated, it gives CSVDRGKNNEQFF. This chain joins TRBV29-1 and TRBJ2-1, with D possibly being TRBD1 (5 bases). This CDR3 has 13 residues. The V end lost 3 bases, the J end lost 5 bases, and 11 bases lay between the germline ends. CDR1 and CDR2 (germline): SQVTM, ANQGSEA.

This clone has more than one count but fewer than ten. The V and J genes are TRBV28 and TRBJ1-4; 7 positions match TRBD1. The germline gives CDR1 MDHEN, CDR2 SYDVKM. With 6 bases clipped from V and 5 bases from J, the junction kept 15 bases outside the gene matches. The CDR3 is 17 amino acids. The CDR3 spells CASSHNRWDSDNEKLFF. In DNA form, the CDR3 reads TGTGCCAGCAGCCACAACCGTTGGGACAGCGACAATGAAAAACTGTTTTTT. The full variable domain, in which reference TRBV28 and TRBJ1-4 provide the parts outside the CDR3, is DVKVTQSSRYLVKRTGEKVFLECVQDMDHENMFWYRQDPGLGLRLIYFSYDVKMKEKGDIPEGYSVSREKKERFSLILESASTNQTSMYLCASSHNRWDSDNEKLFFGSGTQLSVL.